These 25 T cell receptor beta chains were all obtained from the same sample, sequenced in a study of blood T cells in healthy people across ages. The second PCR ran about 7 to 12 cycles with a sample-barcoded 5' primer and J-beta primers. TCRdb called the 5' RACE reads again in MiXCR, with one record for every CDR3 protein. The sample consists of about 1.4 million distinct CDR3 sequences, 59% of them appearing once. The sample was blood. Source of these receptors: a man younger than 35 in good health.

This clonotype occurred once. The chain is built from TRBV29-1 and TRBJ2-2; weak D call: TRBD1 (5 bases). The CDR3 has 14 amino acids. Per the germline V gene, CDR1 is SQVTM and CDR2 is ANQGSEA. Trimming left V 4 bases short and J 7 bases short, with 16 bases between. The CDR3: CSVVVQALGGELFF. The DNA for the CDR3 is TGCAGCGTTGTAGTACAGGCGTTGGGCGGGGAGCTGTTTTTT.

The chain joins TRBV4-1 to TRBJ2-7, with TRBD2 matching 10 bases. CDR3 length: 15 amino acids. Germline V gene lookup returns CDR1 MGHRA and CDR2 YSYEKL. Losses at the gene ends were 4 bases for V and 5 bases for J; bases not matched to a gene: 8. In nucleotides, the CDR3 is TGCGCCAGCAGCCCCCAGCGGGAGGGCCTCCACGAGCAGTACTTC. Translating it yields CASSPQREGLHEQYF.

The gene calls are TRBV5-1 and TRBJ2-1; 12 positions agree with TRBD2. Losses at the gene ends were 4 bases for V and 0 bases for J; bases not matched to a gene: 5. Germline CDR1 reads SGHRS; CDR2 reads YFSETQ. The CDR3 runs 17 residues. CDR3 sequence (DNA): TGCGCCAGCAGCCATGGGACTAGCGGGTCCTCCTACAATGAGCAGTTCTTC. Encoded protein: CASSHGTSGSSYNEQFF.

This clonotype was recorded a few times. J is TRBJ2-4 and V is TRBV9; D call uncertain. The V end lost 0 bases, the J end lost 0 bases, and 7 bases lay between the germline ends. This CDR3 contains 15 residues. Germline V gives CDR1 SGDLS, CDR2 YYNGEE. CDR3 in DNA: TGTGCCAGCAGCGTAGGGAGACTAGCCAAAAACATTCAGTACTTC. This gives the protein CASSVGRLAKNIQYF.

The chain links TRBV5-1 to TRBJ2-5; 11 positions agree with TRBD1. This CDR3 contains 14 residues. The V segment lost 5 bases and the J segment 11 bases; nucleotides outside the gene matches: 11. From germline, CDR1 is SGHRS and CDR2 YFSETQ. CDR3 sequence reads: CASRGDRGFNEQYF. The CDR3, as DNA: TGCGCCAGCAGAGGGGACAGGGGGTTCAATGAGCAGTACTTC.

This clonotype occurred once. J is TRBJ2-5 and V is TRBV4-1; D unclear. The J call may be in error: the DNA end matches TRBJ2-7 better. The CDR3 covers 14 residues. Germline loops: CDR1 MGHRA, CDR2 YSYEKL. The CDR3 spells CASSQDILTYEQYF. The CDR3 nucleotides read TGCGCCAGCAGCCAAGATATACTAACCTACGAGCAGTACTTC.

To note about this clonotype: Germline is not matched at one junction end, which may reflect a read error. The V gene is TRBV12-3 or TRBV12-4, the J gene TRBJ1-1, with D possibly matching TRBD1 (6 bases). The CDR3 contains 14 residues. DNA for the CDR3: TGTGCCAGCAGTACAGGGAGCATGAACACTGAAGCTTTTTTT. Amino acids: CASSTGSMNTEAFF.

The chain combines TRBV2 with TRBJ2-1, with TRBD2 matching over 11 bases. V trimming: 7 bases; J trimming: 9 bases; junction bases outside the gene matches: 5. This CDR3 has 13 amino acids. CDR1 SNHLY and CDR2 FYNNEI come from the germline V gene. CDR3 sequence (DNA): TGTGCCAGCACTAGCGGGAGGTCTAGTGAGCAGTTCTTC. It translates to CASTSGRSSEQFF.

In its sample, this clonotype was seen once. This chain uses TRBV7-2 with TRBJ1-2, with a possible D match to TRBD1 (5 bases). Germline loops: CDR1 SGHTA, CDR2 FQGNSA. The CDR3 covers 15 residues. V gave up 1 base and J gave up 2 bases, with 11 bases separating them. CDR3 in amino acids: CASSLGRWGNYGYTF. Written as DNA, the CDR3 is TGTGCCAGCAGCTTAGGACGTTGGGGGAACTATGGCTACACCTTC. The variable domain in full, completed from reference TRBV7-2 and TRBJ1-2, reads GAGVSQSPSNKVTEKGKDVELRCDPISGHTALYWYRQSLGQGLEFLIYFQGNSAPDKSGLPSDRFSAERTGGSVSTLTIQRTQQEDSAVYLCASSLGRWGNYGYTFGSGTRLTVV.

The table lists this clonotype with a count of one. One end of the junction is discordant with germline, which a read error may explain. The gene calls are TRBV10-2 and TRBJ2-7; TRBD2 matches at 14 bases. The CDR3 contains 19 residues. Germline CDR1 reads WSHSY; CDR2 reads SAAADI. As DNA, the CDR3 is TGTGCCAGCAGTTCCTCGGGACTAGCGGGAGAGTATGGGGCCTGGGAGCAGTACTTC. It is translated as CASSSSGLAGEYGAWEQYF.

The chain employs TRBV25-1 and TRBJ2-5; 14 nucleotides match TRBD2. Trimming removed 9 bases from V and 5 bases from J; junction bases left unmatched: 5. The CDR3 spans 14 residues. Germline V CDR1 and CDR2: MGHDK, SYGVNS. The CDR3 DNA follows: TGTGCCAGTTCGACTAGCGGGGGGGCCGAGACCCAGTACTTC. It translates to CASSTSGGAETQYF.

This clonotype was recorded once. This chain joins TRBV7-9 and TRBJ2-1; TRBD2 matches 11 bases. The ends lost 1 base at V and 8 bases at J; junction bases unmatched: 4. Germline V gives CDR1 SEHNR, CDR2 FQNEAQ (reference sequence). The length of the CDR3 is 15 residues. The CDR3 bases are TGTGCCAGCAGCTTAGGACTAGCGGGATTCTATGAGCAGTTCTTC. This encodes CASSLGLAGFYEQFF.

V is TRBV6-5 and J is TRBJ2-5; 9 bases are shared with TRBD1. The end of the DNA is better explained by TRBJ2-7, so the J call may be wrong. CDR3 length equals 13 residues. CDR1 and CDR2 from the germline V gene are MNHEY and SVGAGI. For the CDR3, the DNA is TGTGCCAGCAGTGGGACAGGGTTTTCCGAGCAGTACTTC. Translated, it gives CASSGTGFSEQYF.

This clonotype was counted between two and nine times. The chain recombines TRBV11-2 with TRBJ2-1, with unresolved D. The CDR3 totals 13 residues. The germline V gene encodes CDR1 SGHAT and CDR2 FQNNGV. V lost 9 bases and J 3 bases, leaving 12 bases between the germline ends. DNA of the CDR3: TGTGCCAGTCTCGGGCGAGTCTACAATGAGCAGTTCTTC. Translation: CASLGRVYNEQFF.

The DNA for the CDR3 is TGTGCCAGCAGCTCGACAGGCCTTTACTATGGCTACACCTTC. The encoded protein is CASSSTGLYYGYTF. The V and J genes are TRBV7-2 and TRBJ1-2; D is perhaps TRBD1 (6 bases). This CDR3 spans 14 amino acids. Germline V gene lookup returns CDR1 SGHTA and CDR2 FQGNSA. Trimming took 4 bases from V and 3 from J, leaving 12 bases between them.

There are a few counts of this clonotype. This chain links TRBV10-3 with TRBJ2-7; maybe TRBD1 (5 bases). V was trimmed by 5 bases and J by 6 bases, leaving 23 bases between them. This CDR3 is 16 amino acids long. From germline, CDR1 is ENHRY and CDR2 SYGVKD. The CDR3 reads CAISSDSPLVGSEQYF. The CDR3, as DNA: TGTGCCATCAGTTCCGACAGCCCGCTTGTGGGAAGCGAGCAGTACTTC.

This clonotype has only one observation. The chain links TRBV7-2 to TRBJ2-7; 10 positions match TRBD2. The junction had 10 bases not matched to a gene; V was cut back by 2 bases and J by 6 bases. Germline V gene sequence: CDR1 SGHTA, CDR2 FQGNSA. CDR3 length equals 16 residues. Here the CDR3 DNA reads TGTGCCAGCAGCTTAACGGGACTAGCGACCCGTCGCGAGCAGTACTTC. Translation: CASSLTGLATRREQYF.

DNA of the CDR3: TGCGCCAGCAGCCATATGACAGTTAACTATGGCTACACCTTC. It encodes CASSHMTVNYGYTF. This sequence joins TRBV4-1 and TRBJ1-2, with a possible D match to TRBD1 (5 bases). The V gene lost 3 bases and the J gene lost 1 base, with 9 bases spanning the gap. CDR3 length equals 14 residues. The V gene's germline CDR1 is MGHRA and CDR2 YSYEKL.

This clonotype came up a few times. The rearrangement uses TRBV5-1 and TRBJ2-7, with D tentatively TRBD2 (6 bases). The CDR3 runs to 12 residues. V was shortened by 4 bases and J by 5 bases, with 10 bases between the two germline ends. From germline, CDR1 is SGHRS and CDR2 YFSETQ. The CDR3 sequence: CASSILADEQYF. Written as DNA, the CDR3 is TGCGCCAGCAGCATATTAGCGGACGAGCAGTACTTC.

This CDR3 is CATSRPLGQVGSDTQYF. CDR3 bases: TGTGCCACCAGCAGACCCTTGGGACAGGTTGGCTCAGATACGCAGTATTTT. The chain uses TRBV15 and TRBJ2-3; 8 bases align to TRBD1. V was clipped by 2 bases and J by 4 bases; unmatched bases: 11. Germline CDR1 LNHNV, CDR2 YYDKDF (reference sequence). The CDR3 totals 17 residues.

The genes are TRBV29-1 and TRBJ1-2, with TRBD1 as a possible D gene (5 bases). The V and J ends lost 6 bases and 6 bases respectively, with 17 bases between them. Germline CDR1 reads SQVTM; CDR2 reads ANQGSEA. This CDR3 has 13 residues. Written as DNA, the CDR3 is TGCAGCGTCACGGGGCTTAAGGGCGATGGCTACACCTTC. This gives the protein CSVTGLKGDGYTF.

DNA of the CDR3: TGTGCCAGCAGTCCCCATCCCCGCGACAGGGTTAATGAGCAGTTCTTC. Translating gives CASSPHPRDRVNEQFF. The V call is TRBV28, the J call TRBJ2-1; 7 bases align to TRBD1. The germline V gene encodes CDR1 MDHEN and CDR2 SYDVKM. The CDR3 extends over 16 amino acids. V gave up 5 bases and J gave up 7 bases; unmatched junction bases: 14.

In this sample, this clonotype turned up a few times. J is TRBJ2-1 and V is TRBV7-2; 8 bases match TRBD2. J lost 0 bases, V lost 4 bases, and 2 bases had no gene match. The germline CDR1 and CDR2 sequences are SGHTA and FQGNSA. CDR3 length: 15 residues. The CDR3 nucleotides read TGTGCCAGCAGCTCTAGCGGGCTCTCCTACAATGAGCAGTTCTTC. Its translation is CASSSSGLSYNEQFF.

The chain carries TRBV5-8 and TRBJ1-1; D perhaps matches TRBD1 (5 bases). The V end lost 4 bases, the J end lost 10 bases, and 17 bases lay between the germline ends. CDR1 is SGHTS, CDR2 YDEGEE, per germline. The CDR3 has 13 amino acids. The CDR3 DNA is TGTGCCAGCAGCACCCTGGCGGGGGAGACAGCTTTCTTT. Translation: CASSTLAGETAFF.

The V gene is TRBV4-1, the J gene TRBJ2-5, with D possibly being TRBD1 or TRBD2 (5 bases each). From germline, CDR1 is MGHRA and CDR2 YSYEKL. CDR3 length: 15 residues. V was shortened by 11 bases and J by 1 base, with 20 bases between the two germline ends. The CDR3 DNA follows: TGCGCCTCTGCCTCGATTGGGGGAAGCCAAGAGACCCAGTACTTC. Residues: CASASIGGSQETQYF.